The 32 T cell receptor beta chains in this list originate from one sample, sequenced in a study of Ad26.COV2.S vaccination and SARS-CoV-2 variants. Profiling relied on immunoSEQ multiplex PCR, and the TCRdb table lists in-frame clones only, not all of them. The table lists some 340,000 clones, over 80% of them singletons. Treatment reported: roughly 20 received Ad26.COV2.S at low or high dose, single or two shots; about 5 received placebo; per-sample allocation not given. Day 63 after the first injection of vaccine or placebo was the sampling time. Specimen: peripheral blood, collected in a trial of Ad26.COV2.S vaccine versus placebo. These receptors all come from a person aged 18-60 years who received the Ad26.COV2.S COVID-19 vaccine or a placebo.

The chain combines TRBV6-5 with TRBJ2-1; 9 bases are a match to TRBD2. V gave up 7 bases and J gave up 8 bases; unmatched junction bases: 6. The CDR3 covers 13 residues. CDR1 and CDR2 (germline): MNHEY, SVGAGI. CDR3 DNA sequence: TGTGCCAGCACACTAGCGGGTGGGGATGAGCAGTTCTTC. Translating gives CASTLAGGDEQFF.

V usage is TRBV28 and J usage is TRBJ1-2; no clear D. This CDR3 has 12 amino acids. Germline CDR1 is MDHEN and CDR2 is SYDVKM. Trimming took off 5 bases at V and 0 bases at J, with 4 bases between the two ends. Here the CDR3 DNA reads TGTGCCAGCAGTACCTCTAACTATGGCTACACCTTC. Translation gives CASSTSNYGYTF.

The J gene is TRBJ1-4, the V gene TRBV3-1 (or the pseudogene TRBV3-2), with D maybe TRBD1 (5 bases). Germline V gene sequence: CDR1 LGHDT, CDR2 YNNKEL (reference sequence). The CDR3 is 14 amino acids. V was trimmed by 6 bases and J by 3 bases, leaving 11 bases between them. This CDR3 is CASSQTVANEKLFF. The CDR3 DNA reads as TGTGCCAGCAGTCAGACAGTGGCTAATGAAAAACTGTTTTTT.

The V gene is TRBV27, the J gene TRBJ1-2; D not certain. The length of the CDR3 is 12 residues. Trimming shortened V by 0 bases and J by 6 bases, and 5 bases separated the two germline ends. Germline V lookup: CDR1 MNHEY, CDR2 SMNVEV (reference sequence). DNA for the CDR3: TGTGCCAGCAGTTTATCGGGGAATGGCTACACCTTC. Protein product: CASSLSGNGYTF.

The chain has TRBV3-1 (or the pseudogene TRBV3-2) and TRBJ2-7, with 7 bases that match TRBD1. This CDR3 has 15 amino acids. Germline CDR1 is LGHDT and CDR2 is YNNKEL (reference sequence). Trimming took 6 bases from V and 2 from J; bases not matched to a gene: 10. The CDR3 region is CASSRRGGSPYEQYF. CDR3 in DNA: TGTGCCAGCAGTCGAAGAGGGGGCTCCCCCTACGAGCAGTACTTC.

This clone showed up just a few times. V usage is TRBV3-1 (or the pseudogene TRBV3-2) and J usage is TRBJ2-5; TRBD2 matches at 12 bases. CDR3 length: 15 residues. Germline lookup yields CDR1 LGHDT and CDR2 YNNKEL (reference sequence). J was trimmed by 3 bases and V by 6 bases; bases with no gene match: 5. CDR3 in DNA: TGTGCCAGCAGGCCCAGACTAGCGGGGGAAGAGACCCAGTACTTC. It codes for CASRPRLAGEETQYF.

This rearrangement joins TRBV18 to TRBJ1-1; D is unresolved. Between the trimmed V and J ends, which lost 3 bases and 8 bases, there was a span of 16 bases. The germline gives CDR1 KGHSH, CDR2 LQKENI. The CDR3 covers 14 residues. The CDR3 reads CASSPWAGTSEAFF. The CDR3, as DNA: TGTGCCAGCTCACCCTGGGCCGGAACCTCAGAAGCTTTCTTT.

This clone is a singleton in its sample. The V and J genes are TRBV9 and TRBJ2-1; 7 bases map to TRBD1. The CDR3 length is 17 residues. V dropped 0 bases and J dropped 2; count of bases not matched to a gene: 8. Germline assignment: CDR1 SGDLS and CDR2 YYNGEE. This CDR3 reads CASSVGQGRYPYNEQFF. The CDR3 bases are TGTGCCAGCAGCGTAGGACAGGGACGATATCCCTACAATGAGCAGTTCTTC.

The chain carries TRBV5-8 and TRBJ2-3, with D uncertain. Between the trimmed V and J ends, which lost 6 bases and 4 bases, there was a span of 12 bases. Per germline, CDR1 SGHTS and CDR2 YDEGEE. CDR3 size: 13 residues. As DNA, the CDR3 is TGTGCCAGCAACTATGATACTGCAGATACGCAGTATTTT. The encoded protein is CASNYDTADTQYF. The full variable domain, completed using reference TRBV5-8 and TRBJ2-3, is EAGVTQSPTHLIKTRGQQATLRCSPISGHTSVYWYQQALGLGLQFLLWYDEGEERNRGNFPPRFSGRQFPNYSSELNVNALELEDSALYLCASNYDTADTQYFGPGTRLTVL.

This chain joins TRBV5-1 and TRBJ1-1; D ambiguous. V lost 2 bases to trimming and J lost 5 bases, with 13 bases between them. The CDR3 extends over 14 amino acids. In germline, CDR1 is SGHRS, CDR2 YFSETQ. CDR3 sequence: CASSLTVEITEAFF. CDR3 DNA sequence: TGCGCCAGCAGCTTAACAGTAGAGATTACTGAAGCTTTCTTT.

This sequence joins TRBV12-3 or TRBV12-4 and TRBJ1-3, with D unclear. V gave up 6 bases and J gave up 4 bases, with 10 bases separating them. The CDR3 loop spans 13 amino acids. The CDR3: CASRGRAGNTIYF. CDR3 bases: TGTGCCAGCAGGGGAAGGGCGGGAAACACCATATATTTT.

The chain is built from TRBV4-2 and TRBJ2-1; TRBD2 aligns across 11 bases. V lost 3 bases, J lost 8 bases, and 9 bases stayed unmatched. The CDR3 length is 16 residues. Germline loops: CDR1 LGHNA, CDR2 YNFKEQ. The DNA of the CDR3 is TGTGCCAGCAGCCAGAGGTTAGCGGGGGGGCGGGATGAGCAGTTCTTC. Protein sequence: CASSQRLAGGRDEQFF.

The gene calls are TRBV6-5 and TRBJ1-4, with D tentatively TRBD1 (5 bases). The V gene's germline CDR1 is MNHEY and CDR2 SVGAGI. The CDR3 length is 14 residues. V shed 0 bases and J shed 8 bases, with 10 bases lying between them. CDR3 DNA sequence: TGTGCCAGCAGTTACTCCAGGGTGGGGGAAAAACTGTTTTTT. Translated, it gives CASSYSRVGEKLFF.

The chain links TRBV24-1 to TRBJ2-1; 8 nucleotides line up with TRBD2. Germline CDR1 reads KGHDR; CDR2 reads SFDVKD. The CDR3 consists of 17 residues. V lost 0 bases and J lost 8; bases outside the gene matches: 11. The CDR3 sequence is CATSDLGLEGSGDEQFF. The DNA of the CDR3 is TGTGCCACCAGTGATTTGGGGCTAGAGGGTAGCGGGGATGAGCAGTTCTTC.

The chain uses TRBV5-1 and TRBJ2-1, with TRBD2 matching 9 bases. Per germline, CDR1 SGHRS and CDR2 YFSETQ. The CDR3 is 14 residues long. V lost 8 bases and J lost 6; bases outside the gene matches: 9. CDR3 DNA sequence: TGCGCCAGTTCACCGGGACTAGCTCTCAATGAGCAGTTCTTC. Translating it yields CASSPGLALNEQFF.

The chain links TRBV5-1 to TRBJ2-1, with TRBD2 matching over 10 bases. Trimming removed 0 bases from V and 9 bases from J; junction bases left unmatched: 6. CDR1 and CDR2 (germline): SGHRS, YFSETQ. The CDR3 contains 15 residues. CDR3 loop: CASSLDLAGVVEQFF. CDR3 in DNA: TGCGCCAGCAGCTTGGATCTAGCGGGGGTGGTTGAGCAGTTCTTC.

The chain is built from TRBV5-1 and TRBJ1-3; D not resolved. The germline gives CDR1 SGHRS, CDR2 YFSETQ. V lost 0 bases to trimming and J lost 0 bases, with 10 bases between them. The CDR3 extends over 16 amino acids. CDR3 region: CASSLAAVRSGNTIYF. CDR3 sequence (DNA): TGCGCCAGCAGCTTGGCGGCGGTCCGCTCTGGAAACACCATATATTTT.

This chain connects TRBV12-5 to TRBJ2-1, with D maybe TRBD1 (5 bases). The CDR3 extends over 12 amino acids. CDR1 and CDR2 (germline): LGHNT, FRNRAP. Trimming shortened V by 5 bases and J by 10 bases, and 12 bases separated the two germline ends. CDR3 bases: TGTGCTAGTGGTGGAGCAGGGCGAGAGCAGTTCTTC. This gives the protein CASGGAGREQFF.

The count of this clone is one. J is TRBJ2-5 and V is TRBV5-1; the D gene is possibly TRBD1 (5 bases). With 4 bases removed from V and 5 bases from J, the gap between germline ends came to 12 bases. This CDR3 comprises 13 residues. Germline values: CDR1 SGHRS, CDR2 YFSETQ. In DNA form, the CDR3 reads TGCGCCAGCAGCAGACAGACTTGGGAGACCCAGTACTTC. This gives the protein CASSRQTWETQYF.

The chain has TRBV11-2 and TRBJ1-3; 8 positions match TRBD1. With 5 bases clipped from V and 5 bases from J, the junction kept 11 bases outside the gene matches. In germline, CDR1 is SGHAT, CDR2 FQNNGV. The CDR3 covers 16 residues. The CDR3 DNA sequence: TGTGCCAGCAGCCTAAGATGGACAGGGATAAGAAACACCATATATTTT. It codes for CASSLRWTGIRNTIYF.

This clone was seen only once. This rearrangement joins TRBV30 to TRBJ1-4, with 7 bases aligning to TRBD1. Per the germline V gene, CDR1 is GTSNPN and CDR2 is SVGIG (reference sequence). CDR3 length: 14 residues. V shed 3 bases, J shed 6 bases, and the junction held 7 bases outside the gene matches. CDR3 DNA sequence: TGTGCCTGGAGCAAGGGACAGTTTTATGAAAAACTGTTTTTT. Its translation is CAWSKGQFYEKLFF. Full variable domain (rest looked up from reference TRBV30 and TRBJ1-4): SQTIHQWPATLVQPVGSPLSLECTVEGTSNPNLYWYRQAAGRGLQLLFYSVGIGQISSEVPQNLSASRPQDRQFILSSKKLLLSDSGFYLCAWSKGQFYEKLFFGSGTQLSVL.

V is TRBV19 and J is TRBJ1-5; 10 bases map to TRBD1. The J segment lost 4 bases and the V segment lost 3 bases, leaving 3 bases of the junction unmatched. CDR1 LNHDA and CDR2 SQIVND come from the germline V gene (reference sequence). The CDR3 is 15 residues long. The CDR3 protein is CASSMGTGVNQPQHF. The CDR3 coding sequence is TGTGCCAGTAGTATGGGGACAGGGGTTAATCAGCCCCAGCATTTT.

V is TRBV28 and J is TRBJ2-7; D not resolved. Germline loops: CDR1 MDHEN, CDR2 SYDVKM. CDR3 length equals 12 residues. The V gene lost 6 bases and the J gene lost 4 bases, with 10 bases spanning the gap. The CDR3 loop reads CASSSIGYEQYF. CDR3 sequence (DNA): TGTGCCAGCAGCTCGATTGGATACGAGCAGTACTTC.

The rearrangement links TRBV7-9 to TRBJ1-1; D remains ambiguous. The germline CDR1 and CDR2 sequences are SEHNR and FQNEAQ (reference sequence). This CDR3 spans 16 amino acids. Trimming stripped 5 bases from V and 3 bases from J, with 19 bases between. The CDR3 coding sequence is TGTGCCAGCAGCCCCTCGGCGCCTATACCCTACACTGAAGCTTTCTTT. This sequence encodes CASSPSAPIPYTEAFF.

V and J are TRBV4-1 and TRBJ2-5; 10 nucleotides align to TRBD2. The CDR3 contains 17 residues. V trimming: 0 bases; J trimming: 8 bases; junction bases outside the gene matches: 12. Germline CDR1 and CDR2: MGHRA and YSYEKL. The CDR3 DNA sequence: TGCGCCAGCAGCCAAGATGTAGGACTAGCGGCCAAGAGAACCCAGTACTTC. It is translated as CASSQDVGLAAKRTQYF.

The rearrangement joins TRBV5-6 to TRBJ2-2; D gene unclear. The CDR3 runs 15 residues. The germline gives CDR1 SGHDT, CDR2 YYEEEE. Trimming left V 1 base short and J 1 base short, with 8 bases between. In nucleotides, the CDR3 is TGTGCCAGCAGCTTGTCGTGGGGGAACACCGGGGAGCTGTTTTTT. Encoded protein: CASSLSWGNTGELFF.

The V call is TRBV6-6, the J call TRBJ2-2; D is ambiguous. V was clipped by 1 base and J by 4 bases, with 10 bases between them. The CDR3 is made up of 15 amino acids. CDR1 is MNHNY, CDR2 SVGAGI, per germline (reference sequence). The DNA of the CDR3 is TGTGCCAGCAGTTACTTGGTTTCGGGCACCGGGGAGCTGTTTTTT. Translating it yields CASSYLVSGTGELFF.

V gene TRBV19 combines with J gene TRBJ2-3; TRBD1 agrees at 9 bases. Germline V gene data show CDR1 as LNHDA and CDR2 as SQIVND (reference sequence). This CDR3 is 15 amino acids long. Trimming cost V 4 bases and J 0 bases; bases outside gene matches: 2. In DNA, the CDR3 is TGTGCCAGTAGTACGACAGGGGGAAGCACAGATACGCAGTATTTT. This encodes CASSTTGGSTDTQYF.

This clone was recorded only once. The chain employs TRBV28 and TRBJ1-2; 9 positions match TRBD1. Losses at the gene ends were 9 bases for V and 0 bases for J; bases not matched to a gene: 8. The germline V gene has CDR1 MDHEN and CDR2 SYDVKM. This CDR3 region has 15 residues. The CDR3, as DNA: TGTGCCAGTCTTCTACAGGGGGCAGCTAACTATGGCTACACCTTC. Translating gives CASLLQGAANYGYTF.

The rearrangement uses TRBV6-5 and TRBJ2-3, with 7 bases lining up with TRBD1. Germline CDR1 is MNHEY and CDR2 is SVGAGI. This CDR3 comprises 14 residues. Germline trimming cut 8 bases from V and 3 bases from J; bases unmatched to any gene: 8. CDR3 bases: TGTGCCAGCGGGATAGGGGACAGAACAGATACGCAGTATTTT. Amino acid sequence: CASGIGDRTDTQYF.

A few counts support this clone. The J gene is TRBJ2-2, the V gene TRBV5-6; possible D gene TRBD1, 6 bases. CDR1 and CDR2 from the germline V gene are SGHDT and YYEEEE. CDR3 size: 15 residues. V lost 7 bases and J 6 bases, leaving 19 bases between the germline ends. The CDR3 spells CASSGTLRFAGELFF. CDR3 DNA: TGTGCCAGCTCCGGGACACTCCGGTTCGCCGGGGAGCTGTTTTTT.

V usage is TRBV4-1 and J usage is TRBJ1-2; 9 bases agree with TRBD1. CDR3 size: 17 residues. The germline V gene encodes CDR1 MGHRA and CDR2 YSYEKL. The V gene end was trimmed by 0 bases and the J gene end by 6 bases; junction bases not matched to a gene: 11. The DNA for the CDR3 is TGCGCCAGCAGCCAAGATCCGGCACAGGGGGCTAGGGATGGCTACACCTTC. Translating it yields CASSQDPAQGARDGYTF.